The 2 T cell receptor beta chains presented below share a single source sample, sequenced in a study of response to subunit inactivated influenza vaccine. TCRdb re-derived calls from the RT-PCR reads in MiXCR, one entry per CDR3 protein. Of about 780,000 distinct CDR3 sequences in the sample, around 20% were seen once. The starting material was PBMCs from blood, obtained 5 to 6 days after vaccination. The receptors shown here come from a man aged 50 to 59 who received an inactivated influenza vaccine.

The chain carries TRBV20-1 and TRBJ2-5; 11 bases align to TRBD2. The J call is doubtful: the DNA matches TRBJ2-1 better. The CDR3 loop spans 15 amino acids. Germline V lookup: CDR1 DFQATT, CDR2 SNEGSKA (reference sequence). Here the CDR3 DNA reads TGCAGTGCTAGAGACCGACTAGCGGGGCAAGAGACCCAGTTCTTC. This encodes CSARDRLAGQETQFF.

The V call is TRBV5-1, the J call TRBJ1-1; no clear D. The germline CDR1 and CDR2 sequences are SGHRS and YFSETQ. V shed 4 bases and J shed 2 bases, with 12 bases lying between them. This CDR3 has 14 residues. CDR3 bases: TGCGCCAGCAGCCCCACGCCATATAACACTGAAGCTTTCTTT. It yields the protein CASSPTPYNTEAFF. Looking up the rest from reference TRBV5-1 and TRBJ1-1 gives the full variable domain: KAGVTQTPRYLIKTRGQQVTLSCSPISGHRSVSWYQQTPGQGLQFLFEYFSETQRNKGNFPGRFSGRQFSNSRSEMNVSTLELGDSALYLCASSPTPYNTEAFFGQGTRLTVV.